A single sample is the source of the 14 T cell receptor beta chains below, sequenced in a study of cytomegalovirus exposure and HLA in healthy donors. 60 Vbeta and 13 Jbeta primers were used in PCR. Clones were sequenced by immunoSEQ multiplex PCR, and TCRdb holds only the in-frame ones, with some missing. In total, the table holds about 75,000 clones. Sequencing was performed on PBMCs. These receptors all come from a man aged 18 to 29 in good health and CMV-seropositive.

V gene TRBV28 combines with J gene TRBJ2-7; possibly TRBD2 for D (7 bases). The CDR3 sequence is 13 residues long. CDR1 is MDHEN, CDR2 SYDVKM, per germline. The V gene lost 6 bases and the J gene lost 2 bases, with 11 bases spanning the gap. The CDR3 nucleotides are TGTGCCAGCAGGGGGGGGGCCCCCTACGAGCAGTACTTC. Amino acids: CASRGGAPYEQYF.

The V gene is TRBV9, the J gene TRBJ2-7, with D maybe TRBD1 (6 bases). The length of the CDR3 is 22 residues. The germline gives CDR1 SGDLS, CDR2 YYNGEE. Trimming removed 10 bases from V and 2 bases from J, with 43 bases in between. CDR3 sequence (DNA): TGTGCCCCAGGATCTAATCACCGAGCGCCGGACAGAACTAAGGGGAAAACCTACGAGCAGTACTTC. This gives the protein CAPGSNHRAPDRTKGKTYEQYF.

The chain joins TRBV7-2 to TRBJ2-5; weak D call: TRBD2 (5 bases). In germline, CDR1 is SGHTA, CDR2 FQGNSA. The CDR3 contains 13 residues. V was pared by 4 bases and J by 5 bases, with 11 bases between. This chain's CDR3 is CASSSGVRETQYF. The CDR3 nucleotides read TGTGCCAGCAGCTCCGGGGTCCGGGAGACCCAGTACTTC.

V usage is TRBV29-1 and J usage is TRBJ2-5, with D perhaps TRBD1 (6 bases). V dropped 7 bases and J dropped 3 bases, with 12 bases sitting between them. This CDR3 comprises 12 residues. Germline assignment: CDR1 SQVTM and CDR2 ANQGSEA. CDR3 sequence reads: CSGTVGKETQYF. In DNA form, the CDR3 reads TGCAGCGGGACAGTGGGTAAAGAGACCCAGTACTTC. The full variable domain, its missing parts supplied by reference TRBV29-1 and TRBJ2-5, is SAVISQKPSRDICQRGTSLTIQCQVDSQVTMMFWYRQQPGQSLTLIATANQGSEATYESGFVIDKFPISRPNLTFSTLTVSNMSPEDSSIYLCSGTVGKETQYFGPGTRLLVL.

The chain carries TRBV7-2 and TRBJ2-7; 7 bases line up with TRBD1. The CDR3 loop spans 15 amino acids. In germline, CDR1 is SGHTA, CDR2 FQGNSA. After removal of 2 bases from V and 2 bases from J, the junction contained 6 bases not matched to a gene. CDR3 region: CASSLSRDRTYEQYF. The CDR3 nucleotides are TGTGCCAGCAGCTTATCCCGGGACAGAACCTACGAGCAGTACTTC.

The V call is TRBV10-3, the J call TRBJ2-5; a weak D match, TRBD2 (5 bases). Germline V gene data show CDR1 as ENHRY and CDR2 as SYGVKD. The ends were cut back, 2 bases at V and 1 base at J, with 8 bases in the middle. The CDR3 sequence is 14 residues long. CDR3 DNA: TGTGCCATCAGTGAGAGCGGACCCCAAGAGACCCAGTACTTC. Its protein product is CAISESGPQETQYF.

The rearrangement joins TRBV7-6 to TRBJ1-2, with unresolved D. CDR1 is SGHVS, CDR2 FNYEAQ, per germline. Trimming took off 5 bases at V and 11 bases at J, with 15 bases between the two ends. This CDR3 has 12 amino acids. For the CDR3, the DNA is TGTGCCAGCAGCCCCCTGGACTGGTTTTACACCTTC. Its translation: CASSPLDWFYTF.

The chain employs TRBV6-1 and TRBJ1-1; tentatively, D is TRBD1 (6 bases). The V gene's germline CDR1 is MNHNS and CDR2 SASEGT. The CDR3 loop spans 14 amino acids. Trimming removed 3 bases at V and 1 base at J, with 9 bases between. The CDR3: CASSDGRGNTEAFF. The CDR3 DNA follows: TGTGCCAGCAGTGACGGCAGGGGGAACACTGAAGCTTTCTTT.

V is TRBV6-5 and J is TRBJ1-6; D is ambiguous. Looked up from germline, CDR1 is MNHEY and CDR2 is SVGAGI. The CDR3 runs 16 residues. The ends were cut back, 0 bases at V and 3 bases at J, with 9 bases in the middle. CDR3 nucleotide sequence: TGTGCCAGCAGTTACTCCCCAGGATTCTATAATTCACCCCTCCACTTT. Protein: CASSYSPGFYNSPLHF.

The chain joins TRBV28 to TRBJ1-2; weak D call: TRBD1 (6 bases). There are 14 residues in the CDR3. Germline CDR1 and CDR2: MDHEN and SYDVKM. V lost 10 bases and J lost 0, with 15 bases in between. The CDR3 nucleotides read TGTGCCACCAGCTTTCGGACAGCTAACTATGGCTACACCTTC. This sequence encodes CATSFRTANYGYTF.

This chain uses TRBV4-1 with TRBJ2-5; TRBD2 matches at 8 bases. The CDR3 is 14 amino acids. With 5 bases clipped from V and 5 bases from J, the junction kept 7 bases outside the gene matches. Per the germline V gene, CDR1 is MGHRA and CDR2 is YSYEKL. Here the CDR3 reads CASSARGGEETQYF. CDR3 nucleotides: TGCGCCAGCAGCGCACGGGGGGGCGAGGAGACCCAGTACTTC.

V and J are TRBV9 and TRBJ2-3; D is perhaps TRBD1 (5 bases). Germline values: CDR1 SGDLS, CDR2 YYNGEE. V was clipped by 2 bases and J by 3 bases, with 10 bases between them. CDR3 length equals 14 residues. CDR3 loop: CASSVRKGTDTQYF. CDR3 DNA sequence: TGTGCCAGCAGCGTTCGGAAGGGGACAGATACGCAGTATTTT.

The V and J genes are TRBV7-8 and TRBJ1-1, with TRBD1 matching over 7 bases. The CDR3 loop spans 14 amino acids. The germline V gene encodes CDR1 SGHVS and CDR2 FQNEAQ. V was clipped by 5 bases and J by 4 bases; unmatched bases: 7. The CDR3 reads CASSVDREVTEAFF. Here the CDR3 DNA reads TGTGCCAGCAGCGTCGACAGGGAGGTCACTGAAGCTTTCTTT.

The chain has TRBV4-1 and TRBJ2-7; TRBD2 matches 9 bases. The V gene's germline CDR1 is MGHRA and CDR2 YSYEKL. The trim removed 2 bases at V and 3 bases at J, leaving 5 bases unmatched. The CDR3 totals 15 residues. For the CDR3, the DNA is TGCGCCAGCAGCCAAAGCGAGCGGGAGGTCTACGAGCAGTACTTC. It yields the protein CASSQSEREVYEQYF.